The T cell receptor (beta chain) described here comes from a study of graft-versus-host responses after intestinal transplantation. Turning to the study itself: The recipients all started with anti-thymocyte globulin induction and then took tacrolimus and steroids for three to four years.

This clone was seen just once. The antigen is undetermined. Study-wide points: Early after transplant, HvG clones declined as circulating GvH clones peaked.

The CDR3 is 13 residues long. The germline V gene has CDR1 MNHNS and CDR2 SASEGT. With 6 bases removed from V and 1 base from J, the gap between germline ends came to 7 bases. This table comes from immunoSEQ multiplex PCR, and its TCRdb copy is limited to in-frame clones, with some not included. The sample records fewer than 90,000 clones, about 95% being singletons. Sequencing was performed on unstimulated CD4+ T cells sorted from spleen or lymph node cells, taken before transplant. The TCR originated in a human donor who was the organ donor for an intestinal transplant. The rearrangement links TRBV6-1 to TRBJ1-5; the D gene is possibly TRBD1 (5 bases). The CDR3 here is CASRGASNQPQHF. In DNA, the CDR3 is TGTGCCAGCAGAGGGGCGAGCAATCAGCCCCAGCATTTT.